This TCR beta chain emerged from a study of shared clonotypes between healthy human individuals. General study results and limits: The four-donor shared clonotypes exceeded non-shared clonotypes in generation probability, with non-shared ones scoring lower. Among the subsets, naive ones generally showed larger estimated richness than memory ones.

Trimming took 1 base from V and 4 from J, leaving 9 bases between them. The germline gives CDR1 SGHNT, CDR2 YYREEE (reference sequence). The CDR3 has 14 residues. TCRdb keeps only in-frame clones here, not all; method: immunoSEQ multiplex PCR. The table shows about 600,000 clones, with around 97% occurring only once. Notes on this clone: The antigen is undetermined.

The TCR sequence derives from a woman in her thirties in good health. Sequencing used naive CD4+ T cells sorted from blood. The subset denotes: CD45RA+ positively selected. The chain couples TRBV5-4 to TRBJ1-5; D gene ambiguous. DNA of the CDR3: TGTGCCAGCAGCTTGTTTCCAGTAAATCAGCCCCAGCATTTT. It specifies CASSLFPVNQPQHF.